One and the same sample provided the 5 T cell receptor beta chains below, sequenced in a study of patients and donors after allogeneic stem cell transplantation. MiXCR, run by TCRdb on the RT-PCR reads, gives a single entry per CDR3 protein. The table records about 960,000 distinct CDR3 sequences, more than 15% of them present only once. The sample was blood, either unsorted or a sorted T cell fraction (not recorded which). The receptors were sampled from a human donor who was either an allogeneic HSCT recipient or a stem cell or donor lymphocyte infusion donor (not recorded which). It is not recorded whose cells these are; they may come from a transplant donor.

This clonotype was recorded at least ten times. The chain joins TRBV29-1 to TRBJ2-3, with no clear D. Germline V gene data show CDR1 as SQVTM and CDR2 as ANQGSEA. This CDR3 has 11 residues. Trimming stripped 2 bases from V and 7 bases from J, with 7 bases between. The DNA of the CDR3 is TGCAGCGTTGAATTCAGGAATACGCAGTATTTT. It encodes CSVEFRNTQYF.

J is TRBJ2-7 and V is TRBV6-2 or TRBV6-3; D might be TRBD1 (6 bases). Trimming took off 5 bases at V and 2 bases at J, with 16 bases between the two ends. Germline V gene sequence: CDR1 MNHEY, CDR2 SVGEGT. The CDR3 runs 15 residues. The CDR3 coding sequence is TGTGCCAGCAGTATCACAGGGATAGAACCCTACGAGCAGTACTTC. It specifies CASSITGIEPYEQYF.

This clonotype was counted only a few times. This chain links TRBV3-1 with TRBJ2-1; 10 bases match TRBD2. Per germline, CDR1 LGHDT and CDR2 YNNKEL (reference sequence). This CDR3 is 19 amino acids long. Trimming removed 1 base from V and 4 bases from J; junction bases left unmatched: 13. CDR3 nucleotide sequence: TGTGCCAGCAGCCAAGTGCCCCCACCTAGCGGGAGCTGGTACAATGAGCAGTTCTTC. Protein product: CASSQVPPPSGSWYNEQFF.

The chain couples TRBV6-5 to TRBJ2-7, with D perhaps TRBD1 (6 bases). This CDR3 region has 17 residues. The V and J ends lost 2 bases and 0 bases respectively, with 17 bases between them. Germline V gene sequence: CDR1 MNHEY, CDR2 SVGAGI. The CDR3 spells CASSYPKPDSSSYEQYF. The CDR3 nucleotides read TGTGCCAGCAGTTACCCTAAACCGGACAGTTCCTCCTACGAGCAGTACTTC.

This clonotype has a count of ten or more. The chain uses TRBV5-1 and TRBJ2-1; TRBD2 aligns across 8 bases. V shed 2 bases and J 4 bases; nucleotides not matched to a gene: 5. This CDR3 region has 15 residues. The germline gives CDR1 SGHRS, CDR2 YFSETQ. Here the CDR3 reads CASSFSGNPYNEQFF. The CDR3, as DNA: TGCGCCAGCAGCTTTAGCGGGAACCCTTACAATGAGCAGTTCTTC.